This T cell receptor (beta chain) was documented in a study of blood T cell repertoires in COVID-19. Study context: Nucleic acid was either cDNA or gDNA, and it came from T cells, B-cell-depleted T cells, or PBMCs.

The CDR3 extends over 13 amino acids. V dropped 5 bases and J dropped 0 bases, with 7 bases sitting between them. Germline V lookup: CDR1 SNHLY, CDR2 FYNNEI. Profiling relied on immunoSEQ multiplex PCR, and the TCRdb table lists in-frame clones only, not all of them. The table lists under 50,000 clones, around 89% of them singletons, with about 8.8% in the top ten. This TCR derives from a man in his fifties with active COVID-19. The sequencing sample was made of peripheral blood. The chain joins TRBV2 to TRBJ1-2; D gene ambiguous. CDR3 in DNA: TGTGCCAGCAGTCGGGAAGCTAACTATGGCTACACCTTC. This translates into CASSREANYGYTF.